This is a list of T cell receptor beta chains from one sample in a study of T cell changes during pregnancy in multiple sclerosis. Method: immunoSEQ multiplex PCR; TCRdb's copy keeps in-frame clones and lacks some. The table lists over 40,000 clones, approximately 89% of them singletons. The sequencing here drew on peripheral blood, taken in the first trimester of pregnancy. Receptors were obtained from a female donor in good health, enrolled as a control in a pregnancy study. Both conserved end residues are part of each CDR3. Each record gives: J gene, V gene, clone size, CDR3 protein. Clone size is shown for a subset of rows, as once, few, many or a class of expanded clone.

>TRBJ2-7|TRBV4-3|NA
CASSQSPGSYEQYF
>TRBJ1-6|TRBV28|NA
CASRRQGKNSPLHF
>TRBJ2-3|TRBV19|NA
CASHPNGRGHTDTQYF
>TRBJ2-5|TRBV15|NA
CATSSGNRGGETQYF
>TRBJ1-2|TRBV9|NA
CASSAPGQGIYGYTF
>TRBJ2-1|TRBV9|NA
CASSGSGSSYNEQFF
>TRBJ2-1|TRBV7-3|NA
CASSLYRGRYNEQFF
>TRBJ1-1|TRBV7-9|few
CASSLGRGPNTEAFF
>TRBJ2-1|TRBV27|NA
CASSSYLQSSYNEQFF
>TRBJ1-2|TRBV19|NA
CASSSEAFTVPNYGYTF
>TRBJ1-1|TRBV6-5|NA
CASRRPGENTEAFF
>TRBJ1-6|TRBV7-8|NA
CASSPWTGGGGNSPLHF
>TRBJ1-3|TRBV27|NA
CASSRDAGTQRNTIYF
>TRBJ1-4|TRBV7-6|NA
CASSRRQGATNEKLFF
>TRBJ2-2|TRBV27|NA
CASSGEAGELFF
>TRBJ2-7|TRBV5-1|once
CASSLAPGSDEQYF
>TRBJ1-1|TRBV11-2|NA
CASSFQSGGTGAFF
>TRBJ1-2|TRBV19|NA
CASSINRGLNYGYTF
>TRBJ2-5|TRBV7-7|NA
CASSRGGARETQYF
>TRBJ2-5|TRBV7-9|NA
CASSLGTQGATQYF
>TRBJ2-3|TRBV19|NA
CASSPGLAGTDTQYF
>TRBJ2-2|TRBV9|NA
CASSATPGLATGELFF
>TRBJ1-3|TRBV6-5|NA
CASSYSTDSRRYTIYF
>TRBJ1-1|TRBV12-2|NA
CASRLRSGGTRNTEAFF
>TRBJ1-4|TRBV5-6|NA
CASTKDNRHEKLFF
>TRBJ1-2|TRBV7-3|NA
CASSLGGKGGYTF
>TRBJ1-2|TRBV2|NA
CASSVLVEDYGYTF
>TRBJ1-4|TRBV11-2|NA
CASSPMTGGDEKLFF
>TRBJ1-3|TRBV6-5|NA
CASRQGLHSGNTIYF